Listed below are T cell receptor beta chains from one sample, sequenced in a study of shared clonotypes between healthy human individuals. The method was immunoSEQ multiplex PCR; TCRdb's version includes in-frame clones alone and lacks a portion of them. The table lists around 2.5 million clones, approximately 93% of them singletons, with 0.36% in the top ten. Sequences were obtained from naive CD4+ T cells from PBMCs. The receptors here all came from a man between 18 and 29 years old in good health. Some clones in this sample may be carry-over from other donors' samples. Each CDR3 is given with its conserved first and last residue. Each record gives: D gene, V gene, J gene, clone size, CDR3 protein, CDR3 DNA. D genes are given only for firm matches. Only some rows state a clone size, as once, few, many or a class for expanded clones.

>-|TRBV6-1|TRBJ2-4|once
CASSEAERGRNIQYF
TGTGCCAGCAGTGAAGCGGAGAGAGGGAGGAACATTCAGTACTTC
>TRBD2|TRBV28|TRBJ2-7|-
CASIPSGLSYEQYF
TGTGCCAGCATCCCTAGCGGGCTCTCCTACGAGCAGTACTTC
>-|TRBV6-6|TRBJ1-3|-
CASSYSFAGSGNTIYF
TGTGCCAGCAGTTACTCCTTCGCGGGCTCTGGAAACACCATATATTTT
>TRBD1|TRBV7-9|TRBJ1-2|-
CASKRAGGQATNYGYTF
TGTGCCAGCAAGCGGGCGGGCGGACAGGCCACTAACTATGGCTACACCTTC
>-|TRBV5-1|TRBJ2-1|-
CASSLAGSYNEQFF
TGCGCCAGCAGCTTGGCGGGCTCCTACAATGAGCAGTTCTTC
>-|TRBV9|TRBJ1-4|-
CASSVGLNEGKLFF
TGTGCCAGCAGCGTAGGGTTAAACGAGGGAAAACTGTTTTTT
>-|TRBV28|TRBJ1-2|-
CASSNPTYGYTF
TGTGCCAGCAGTAATCCAACCTATGGCTACACCTTC
>TRBD1|TRBV7-2|TRBJ1-5|-
CASSLPRTGYGFGPQHF
TGTGCCAGCAGCTTACCCCGGACAGGTTATGGGTTTGGGCCCCAGCATTTT
>-|TRBV19|TRBJ1-5|-
CASSIVRHSNQPQHF
TGTGCCAGTAGTATAGTCAGGCATAGCAATCAGCCCCAGCATTTT
>TRBD2|TRBV27|TRBJ2-1|-
CASSELAGVYNEQFF
TGTGCCAGCAGCGAACTAGCGGGAGTTTACAATGAGCAGTTCTTC
>-|TRBV21-1|TRBJ2-7|-
CASSHTGFISYEQYF
TGTGCCAGCAGCCATACAGGGTTTATTTCCTACGAGCAGTACTTC
>-|TRBV5-1|TRBJ2-7|-
CASSLDTFSYEQYF
TGCGCCAGCAGCCTGGACACATTCTCCTACGAGCAGTACTTC
>TRBD1|TRBV9|TRBJ2-1|-
CASSVGTGSHEQFF
TGTGCCAGCAGCGTCGGGACAGGGTCCCATGAGCAGTTCTTC
>-|TRBV7-2|TRBJ1-1|-
CASTPLRGAGTEAFF
TGTGCCAGCACCCCCTTACGGGGGGCGGGGACTGAAGCTTTCTTT
>-|TRBV6-4|TRBJ2-1|-
CASSDRASSVDEQFF
TGTGCCAGCAGTGATAGGGCGTCTAGCGTCGATGAGCAGTTCTTC
>TRBD1|TRBV30|TRBJ1-2|-
CAWRVVGQGFYGYTF
TGTGCCTGGAGAGTCGTGGGACAGGGATTCTATGGCTACACCTTC